The 10 T cell receptor beta chains in this list originate from one sample, sequenced in a study of OX40 agonist ivuxolimab in advanced cancers. TCRdb's table, derived via immunoSEQ multiplex PCR, lists solely in-frame clones and lacks some. The table lists tens of thousands of clones, 89% of them singletons. Here the sequenced sample was CD4+ or CD8+ T cells sorted from blood, taken in a trial of the OX40 agonist ivuxolimab. These receptors originate from an adult with an advanced solid tumor such as melanoma, head and neck, liver or kidney cancer.

The chain links TRBV7-2 to TRBJ2-2; D perhaps matches TRBD2 (5 bases). CDR1 SGHTA and CDR2 FQGNSA come from the germline V gene. This CDR3 spans 15 amino acids. The V end lost 0 bases, the J end lost 0 bases, and 5 bases lay between the germline ends. The chain's CDR3 is CASSLASANTGELFF. Written as DNA, the CDR3 is TGTGCCAGCAGCTTAGCTAGCGCGAACACCGGGGAGCTGTTTTTT.

This clone appeared a few times. The V call is TRBV4-2, the J call TRBJ1-6, with D possibly being TRBD1 (5 bases). The germline V gene has CDR1 LGHNA and CDR2 YNFKEQ. With 4 bases removed from V and 5 bases from J, the gap between germline ends came to 15 bases. This CDR3 is built from 16 residues. The CDR3 reads CASSPKPGADNSPLHF. CDR3 sequence (DNA): TGTGCCAGCAGCCCCAAACCCGGGGCCGATAATTCACCCCTCCACTTT.

The chain employs TRBV4-3 and TRBJ1-1, with a tentative D call TRBD1 (5 bases). V gave up 1 base and J gave up 3 bases, with 30 bases separating them. Per germline, CDR1 LGHNA and CDR2 YSLEER. The CDR3 is made up of 21 amino acids. The CDR3 region is CASSQGRFKPRLSARDTEAFF. The CDR3 bases are TGCGCCAGCAGCCAAGGGCGCTTTAAACCTCGGCTGTCGGCCAGGGACACTGAAGCTTTCTTT.

The V and J genes are TRBV25-1 and TRBJ1-2; 7 nucleotides match TRBD1. Germline CDR1 and CDR2: MGHDK and SYGVNS. This CDR3 contains 16 residues. The trim removed 2 bases at V and 4 bases at J, leaving 10 bases unmatched. CDR3 nucleotides: TGTGCCAGCAGTGAAGAATCCGAGACAGGGAGCTATGGCTACACCTTC. Protein product: CASSEESETGSYGYTF.

This chain connects TRBV19 to TRBJ2-6; D is unresolved. CDR1 and CDR2 from the germline V gene are LNHDA and SQIVND (reference sequence). The V end lost 3 bases, the J end lost 2 bases, and 14 bases lay between the germline ends. The CDR3 extends over 17 amino acids. The CDR3 sequence: CASSIRSFLAGANVLTF. Here the CDR3 DNA reads TGTGCCAGTAGTATCCGATCCTTCCTCGCTGGGGCCAACGTCCTGACTTTC.

The chain uses TRBV6-6 and TRBJ2-1; the match to TRBD2 covers 8 bases. Trimming removed 3 bases from V and 11 bases from J; junction bases left unmatched: 9. Looked up from germline, CDR1 is MNHNY and CDR2 is SVGAGI (reference sequence). The CDR3 runs 14 residues. CDR3: CASSYSSGSGQQFF. In DNA form, the CDR3 reads TGTGCCAGCAGTTATTCGAGCGGGAGCGGGCAGCAGTTCTTC.

This clone has a single count. The V gene is TRBV9, the J gene TRBJ2-5; 7 bases align to TRBD2. The CDR3 is 16 residues long. Per the germline V gene, CDR1 is SGDLS and CDR2 is YYNGEE. The V gene end was trimmed by 0 bases and the J gene end by 2 bases; junction bases not matched to a gene: 7. The CDR3 protein is CASSVGNSGRQETQYF. DNA for the CDR3: TGTGCCAGCAGCGTAGGAAATAGCGGGCGGCAAGAGACCCAGTACTTC.

CDR3 protein: CASSLVLPGNYGYTF. The CDR3 nucleotides read TGTGCCAGCAGCTTGGTACTGCCAGGCAACTATGGCTACACCTTC. The J gene is TRBJ1-2, the V gene TRBV7-9; D is ambiguous. The CDR3 has 15 amino acids. V was cut by 3 bases and J by 2 bases, with 13 bases left in between. Germline CDR1 SEHNR, CDR2 FQNEAQ (reference sequence).

The V gene is TRBV28, the J gene TRBJ1-2; D is unresolved. Germline V gene sequence: CDR1 MDHEN, CDR2 SYDVKM. The CDR3 covers 13 residues. Deletions cut 4 bases from V and 8 bases from J, with 14 bases between. The CDR3 coding sequence is TGTGCCAGCAGTTCTGGGTCCCGGGGAGGCTACACCTTC. Protein: CASSSGSRGGYTF.

V is TRBV7-9 and J is TRBJ1-4, with 7 bases that match TRBD1. The CDR3 spans 17 residues. With V trimmed by 1 base and J by 6 bases, 11 bases remained unmatched. Germline V gene lookup returns CDR1 SEHNR and CDR2 FQNEAQ (reference sequence). The CDR3 DNA is TGTGCCAGCAGCTTAGTGGTTGGGGACAGAGCACATGAAAAACTGTTTTTT. It translates to CASSLVVGDRAHEKLFF.